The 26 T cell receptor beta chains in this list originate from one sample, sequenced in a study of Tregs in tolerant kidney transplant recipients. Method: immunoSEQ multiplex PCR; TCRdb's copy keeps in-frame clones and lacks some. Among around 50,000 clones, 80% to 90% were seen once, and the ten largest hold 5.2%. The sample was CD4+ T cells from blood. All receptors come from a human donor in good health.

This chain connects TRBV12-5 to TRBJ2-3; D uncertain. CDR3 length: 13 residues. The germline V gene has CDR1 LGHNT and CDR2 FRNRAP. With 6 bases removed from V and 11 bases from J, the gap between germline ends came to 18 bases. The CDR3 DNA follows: TGTGCTAGTGGCCTCTTTGGCCCTTCGGGGCAGTATTTT. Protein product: CASGLFGPSGQYF.

The CDR3 region has the DNA TGTGCCAGCAGCTTAGGTCTAGCGGGCTACGAGCAGTACTTC. Its translation: CASSLGLAGYEQYF. The rearrangement uses TRBV7-2 and TRBJ2-7; 8 bases match TRBD2. The V segment lost 1 base and the J segment 3 bases; nucleotides outside the gene matches: 2. This CDR3 comprises 14 residues. Germline-derived CDR1 and CDR2 are SGHTA and FQGNSA. The full variable domain, rest sourced from reference TRBV7-2 and TRBJ2-7, is GAGVSQSPSNKVTEKGKDVELRCDPISGHTALYWYRQSLGQGLEFLIYFQGNSAPDKSGLPSDRFSAERTGGSVSTLTIQRTQQEDSAVYLCASSLGLAGYEQYFGPGTRLTVT.

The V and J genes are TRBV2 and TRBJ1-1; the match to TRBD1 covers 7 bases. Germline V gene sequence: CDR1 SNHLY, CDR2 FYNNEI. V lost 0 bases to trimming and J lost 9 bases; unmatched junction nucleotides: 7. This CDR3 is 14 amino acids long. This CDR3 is CASSEANPDRQAFF. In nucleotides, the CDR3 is TGTGCCAGCAGTGAAGCGAACCCGGACAGGCAAGCTTTCTTT. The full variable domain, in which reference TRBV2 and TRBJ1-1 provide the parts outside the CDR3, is EPEVTQTPSHQVTQMGQEVILRCVPISNHLYFYWYRQILGQKVEFLVSFYNNEISEKSEIFDDQFSVERPDGSNFTLKIRSTKLEDSAMYFCASSEANPDRQAFFGQGTRLTVV.

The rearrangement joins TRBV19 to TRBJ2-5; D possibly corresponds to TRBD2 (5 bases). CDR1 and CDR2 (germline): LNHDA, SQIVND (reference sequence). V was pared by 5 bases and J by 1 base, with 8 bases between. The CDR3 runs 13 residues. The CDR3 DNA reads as TGTGCCAGTAGTGGGAGTTCCCAAGAGACCCAGTACTTC. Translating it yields CASSGSSQETQYF.

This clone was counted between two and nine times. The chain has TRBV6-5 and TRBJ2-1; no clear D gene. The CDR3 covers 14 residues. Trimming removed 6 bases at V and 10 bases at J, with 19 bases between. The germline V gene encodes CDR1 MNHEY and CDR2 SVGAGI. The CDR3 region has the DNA TGTGCCAGCAGCCGAACCGCGACGGAAGGCGAGCAGTTCTTC. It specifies CASSRTATEGEQFF.

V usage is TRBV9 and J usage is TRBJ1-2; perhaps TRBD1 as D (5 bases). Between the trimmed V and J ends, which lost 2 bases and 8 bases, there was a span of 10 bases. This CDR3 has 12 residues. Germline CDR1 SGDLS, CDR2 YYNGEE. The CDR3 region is CASSVQGRGYTF. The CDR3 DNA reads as TGTGCCAGCAGCGTCCAGGGTCGGGGCTACACCTTC.

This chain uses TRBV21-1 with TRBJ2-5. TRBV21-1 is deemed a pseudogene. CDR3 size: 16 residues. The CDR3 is CASSRCLYTFSETQYF. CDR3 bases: TGTGCCAGCAGCCGATGCCTATACACTTTCTCTGAGACCCAGTACTTC.

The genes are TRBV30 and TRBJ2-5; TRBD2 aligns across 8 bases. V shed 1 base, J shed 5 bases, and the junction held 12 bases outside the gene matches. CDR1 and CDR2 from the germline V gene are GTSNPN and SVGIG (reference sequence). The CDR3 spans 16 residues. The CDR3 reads CAWSATLAGWVETQYF. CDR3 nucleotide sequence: TGTGCCTGGAGTGCAACCTTAGCGGGGTGGGTGGAGACCCAGTACTTC.

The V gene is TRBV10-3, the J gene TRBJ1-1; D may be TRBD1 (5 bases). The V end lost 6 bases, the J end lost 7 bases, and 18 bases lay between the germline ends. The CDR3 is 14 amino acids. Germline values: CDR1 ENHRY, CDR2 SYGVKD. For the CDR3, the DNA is TGTGCCATCAGGCGGGGCCGGGGAGAGGGTGAAGCTTTCTTT. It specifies CAIRRGRGEGEAFF.

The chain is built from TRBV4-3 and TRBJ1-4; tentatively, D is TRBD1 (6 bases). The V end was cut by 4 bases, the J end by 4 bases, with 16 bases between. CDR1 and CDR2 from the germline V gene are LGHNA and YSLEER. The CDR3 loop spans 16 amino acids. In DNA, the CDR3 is TGCGCCAGCAGCCGCGGTGGGGGGCAGATTAATGAAAAACTGTTTTTT. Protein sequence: CASSRGGGQINEKLFF.

The CDR3 sequence: CAGNVGTPSYEQYF. As DNA, the CDR3 is TGTGCCGGGAACGTTGGGACGCCCTCCTACGAGCAGTACTTC. The chain has TRBV6-5 and TRBJ2-7; D assignment may be TRBD1 or TRBD2 (5 bases each). Germline V gene lookup returns CDR1 MNHEY and CDR2 SVGAGI. Trimming cost V 11 bases and J 0 bases, with 17 bases left between them. This CDR3 region has 14 residues.

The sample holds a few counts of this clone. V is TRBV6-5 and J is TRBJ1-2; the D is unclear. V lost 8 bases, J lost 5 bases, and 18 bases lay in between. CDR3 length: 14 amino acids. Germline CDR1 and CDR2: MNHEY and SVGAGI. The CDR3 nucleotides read TGTGCCAGCGGGCCATGGGGAACCCATTATGGCTACACCTTC. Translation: CASGPWGTHYGYTF.

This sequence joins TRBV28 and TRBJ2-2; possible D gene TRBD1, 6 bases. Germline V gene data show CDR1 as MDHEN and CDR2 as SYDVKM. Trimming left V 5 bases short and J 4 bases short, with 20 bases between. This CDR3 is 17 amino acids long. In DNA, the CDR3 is TGTGCCAGCAGTCGTAGTGGGACACCTTGGGGCACCGGGGAGCTGTTTTTT. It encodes CASSRSGTPWGTGELFF. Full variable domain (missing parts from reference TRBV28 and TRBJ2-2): DVKVTQSSRYLVKRTGEKVFLECVQDMDHENMFWYRQDPGLGLRLIYFSYDVKMKEKGDIPEGYSVSREKKERFSLILESASTNQTSMYLCASSRSGTPWGTGELFFGEGSRLTVL.

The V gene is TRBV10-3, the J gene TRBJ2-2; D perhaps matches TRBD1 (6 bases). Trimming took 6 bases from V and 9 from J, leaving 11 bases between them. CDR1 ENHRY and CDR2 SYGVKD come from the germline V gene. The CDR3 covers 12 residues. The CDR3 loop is CAIRAGDRELFF. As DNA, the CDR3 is TGTGCCATCAGAGCAGGGGACCGGGAGCTGTTTTTT.

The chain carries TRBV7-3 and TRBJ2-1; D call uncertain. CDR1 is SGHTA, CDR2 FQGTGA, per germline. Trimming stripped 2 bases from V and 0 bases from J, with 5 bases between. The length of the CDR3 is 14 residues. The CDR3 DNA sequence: TGTGCCAGCAGCTTAGGCAGCTCCTACAATGAGCAGTTCTTC. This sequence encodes CASSLGSSYNEQFF. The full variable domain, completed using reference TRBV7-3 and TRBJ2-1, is GAGVSQTPSNKVTEKGKYVELRCDPISGHTALYWYRQSLGQGPEFLIYFQGTGAADDSGLPNDRFFAVRPEGSVSTLKIQRTERGDSAVYLCASSLGSSYNEQFFGPGTRLTVL.

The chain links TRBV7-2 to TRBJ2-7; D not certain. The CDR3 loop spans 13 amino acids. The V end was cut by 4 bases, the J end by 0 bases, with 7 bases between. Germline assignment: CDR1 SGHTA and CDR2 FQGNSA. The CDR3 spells CASSSYNSYEQYF. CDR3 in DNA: TGTGCCAGCAGCTCATACAACTCCTACGAGCAGTACTTC. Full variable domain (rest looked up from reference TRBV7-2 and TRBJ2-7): GAGVSQSPSNKVTEKGKDVELRCDPISGHTALYWYRQSLGQGLEFLIYFQGNSAPDKSGLPSDRFSAERTGGSVSTLTIQRTQQEDSAVYLCASSSYNSYEQYFGPGTRLTVT.

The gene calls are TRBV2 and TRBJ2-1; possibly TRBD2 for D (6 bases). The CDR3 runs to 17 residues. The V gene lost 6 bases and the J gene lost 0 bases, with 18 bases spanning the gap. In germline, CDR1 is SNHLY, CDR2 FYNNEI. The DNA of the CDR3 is TGTGCCAGCAGGTGGGACTTGGTTCTTGGCTCCTACAATGAGCAGTTCTTC. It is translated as CASRWDLVLGSYNEQFF.

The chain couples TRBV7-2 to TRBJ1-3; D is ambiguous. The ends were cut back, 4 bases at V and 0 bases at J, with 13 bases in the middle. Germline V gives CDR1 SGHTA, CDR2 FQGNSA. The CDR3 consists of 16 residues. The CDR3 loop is CASSSSKEYSGNTIYF. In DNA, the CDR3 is TGTGCCAGCAGCTCATCCAAGGAGTACTCTGGAAACACCATATATTTT.

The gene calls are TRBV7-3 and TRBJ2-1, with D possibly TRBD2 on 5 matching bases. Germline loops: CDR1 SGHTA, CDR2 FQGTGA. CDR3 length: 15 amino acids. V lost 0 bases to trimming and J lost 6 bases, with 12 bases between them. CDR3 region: CASSLTLLGSNEQFF. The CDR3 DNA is TGTGCCAGCAGCTTAACTTTATTGGGGAGCAATGAGCAGTTCTTC.

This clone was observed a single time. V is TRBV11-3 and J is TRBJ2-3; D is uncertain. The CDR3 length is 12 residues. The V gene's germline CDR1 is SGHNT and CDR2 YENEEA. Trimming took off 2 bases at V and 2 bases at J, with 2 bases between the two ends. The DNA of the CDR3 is TGTGCCAGCAGCTTAAACACAGATACGCAGTATTTT. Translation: CASSLNTDTQYF.

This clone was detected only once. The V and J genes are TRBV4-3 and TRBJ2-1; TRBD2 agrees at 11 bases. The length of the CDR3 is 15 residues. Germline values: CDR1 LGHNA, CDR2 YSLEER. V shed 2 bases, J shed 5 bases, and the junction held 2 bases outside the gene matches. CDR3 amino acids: CASSQPGLADNEQFF. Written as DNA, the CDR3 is TGCGCCAGCAGCCAACCGGGACTAGCGGACAATGAGCAGTTCTTC.

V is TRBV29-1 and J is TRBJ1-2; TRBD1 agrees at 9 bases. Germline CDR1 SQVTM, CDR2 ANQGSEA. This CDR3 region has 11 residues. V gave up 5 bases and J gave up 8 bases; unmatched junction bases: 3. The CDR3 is CSVRTGEGYTF. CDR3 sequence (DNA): TGCAGCGTTCGGACAGGGGAAGGCTACACCTTC. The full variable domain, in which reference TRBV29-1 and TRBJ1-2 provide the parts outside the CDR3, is SAVISQKPSRDICQRGTSLTIQCQVDSQVTMMFWYRQQPGQSLTLIATANQGSEATYESGFVIDKFPISRPNLTFSTLTVSNMSPEDSSIYLCSVRTGEGYTFGSGTRLTVV.

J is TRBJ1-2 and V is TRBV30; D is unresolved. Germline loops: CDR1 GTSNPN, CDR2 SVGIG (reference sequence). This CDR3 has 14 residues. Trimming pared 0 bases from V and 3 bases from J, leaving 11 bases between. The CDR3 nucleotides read TGTGCCTGGAGTGTCGGCCTCACCGACTATGGCTACACCTTC. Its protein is CAWSVGLTDYGYTF. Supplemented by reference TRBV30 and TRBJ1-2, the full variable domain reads SQTIHQWPATLVQPVGSPLSLECTVEGTSNPNLYWYRQAAGRGLQLLFYSVGIGQISSEVPQNLSASRPQDRQFILSSKKLLLSDSGFYLCAWSVGLTDYGYTFGSGTRLTVV.

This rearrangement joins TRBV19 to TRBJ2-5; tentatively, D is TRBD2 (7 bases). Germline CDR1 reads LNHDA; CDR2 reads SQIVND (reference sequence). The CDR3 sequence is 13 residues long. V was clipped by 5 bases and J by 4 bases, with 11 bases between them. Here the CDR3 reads CASSRGAGETQYF. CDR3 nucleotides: TGTGCCAGTAGTCGGGGGGCCGGAGAGACCCAGTACTTC.

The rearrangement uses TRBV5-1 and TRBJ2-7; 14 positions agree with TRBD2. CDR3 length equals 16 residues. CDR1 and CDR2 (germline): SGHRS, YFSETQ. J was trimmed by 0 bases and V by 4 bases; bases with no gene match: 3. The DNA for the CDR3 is TGCGCCAGCAGCCCCGGACTAGCGGGAGGCTCCTACGAGCAGTACTTC. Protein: CASSPGLAGGSYEQYF.

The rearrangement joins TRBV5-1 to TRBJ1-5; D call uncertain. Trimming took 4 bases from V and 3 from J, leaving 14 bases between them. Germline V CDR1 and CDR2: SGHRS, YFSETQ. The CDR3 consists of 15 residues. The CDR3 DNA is TGCGCCAGCAGCCTAAGCGGACGGGACAATCAGCCCCAGCATTTT. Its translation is CASSLSGRDNQPQHF. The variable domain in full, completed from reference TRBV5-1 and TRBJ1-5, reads KAGVTQTPRYLIKTRGQQVTLSCSPISGHRSVSWYQQTPGQGLQFLFEYFSETQRNKGNFPGRFSGRQFSNSRSEMNVSTLELGDSALYLCASSLSGRDNQPQHFGDGTRLSIL.